The 27 T cell receptor beta chains below were found in one sample sequenced in a study of response to subunit inactivated influenza vaccine. TCRdb recomputed calls from the RT-PCR reads with MiXCR, one row per CDR3 protein. The table records hundreds of thousands of distinct CDR3 sequences, approximately 9.9% of them present only once. This sample comprised PBMCs from blood, obtained about 6 weeks after vaccination. These receptors all come from a man in his forties or fifties who received an inactivated influenza vaccine.

The chain carries TRBV3-1 and TRBJ2-1; D call uncertain. Germline loops: CDR1 LGHDT, CDR2 YNNKEL (reference sequence). V lost 11 bases, J lost 7 bases, and 24 bases lay in between. CDR3 length: 15 amino acids. CDR3 in amino acids: CASTQEGFLGNEQFF. DNA of the CDR3: TGTGCCTCCACCCAAGAAGGGTTTCTTGGAAATGAGCAGTTCTTC.

The V gene is TRBV5-1, the J gene TRBJ2-3; 8 bases match TRBD1. With V trimmed by 4 bases and J by 3 bases, 13 bases remained unmatched. CDR1 is SGHRS and CDR2 is YFSETQ in the germline V gene. The length of the CDR3 is 17 residues. CDR3 in amino acids: CASSAHRRDRRTDTQYF. As DNA, the CDR3 is TGCGCCAGCAGCGCACACCGCCGGGACAGGAGAACAGATACGCAGTATTTT.

The chain is built from TRBV7-2 and TRBJ2-5, with 7 bases matching TRBD1. The germline gives CDR1 SGHTA, CDR2 FQGNSA. V lost 5 bases and J lost 4; bases outside the gene matches: 7. The CDR3 totals 14 residues. The CDR3 DNA reads TGTGCCAGCAGCAACAGACAGGGATCAGAGACCCAGTACTTC. Its protein is CASSNRQGSETQYF.

The table lists this clonotype with many counts. The rearrangement uses TRBV7-2 and TRBJ2-1, with TRBD1 identical over 7 bases. V lost 6 bases and J lost 5; bases outside the gene matches: 7. Germline V gene lookup returns CDR1 SGHTA and CDR2 FQGNSA. This CDR3 comprises 14 residues. The CDR3 here is CASRSRTGDNEQFF. The CDR3 DNA reads as TGTGCCAGCAGATCGCGAACAGGGGACAATGAGCAGTTCTTC.

This clonotype was recorded a few times. This sequence joins TRBV20-1 and TRBJ1-6; D may be TRBD1 (5 bases). The V and J ends lost 5 bases and 9 bases respectively, with 14 bases between them. CDR1 and CDR2 from the germline V gene are DFQATT and SNEGSKA (reference sequence). The CDR3 is made up of 13 amino acids. This chain's CDR3 is CSAPTATTSPLHF. The CDR3 nucleotides are TGCAGTGCTCCGACAGCCACGACTTCACCCCTCCACTTT.

In its sample, this clonotype was seen many times. V usage is TRBV20-1 and J usage is TRBJ2-3; D may be TRBD1 (5 bases). The germline V gene encodes CDR1 DFQATT and CDR2 SNEGSKA (reference sequence). V shed 5 bases and J shed 0 bases, with 12 bases lying between them. The CDR3 length is 14 residues. The CDR3 DNA reads TGCAGTGCTGCCCAGGGTAGCAGCACAGATACGCAGTATTTT. Its translation is CSAAQGSSTDTQYF.

The chain recombines TRBV6-2 or TRBV6-3 with TRBJ1-6; maybe TRBD1 (5 bases). The CDR3 is 14 amino acids. Germline CDR1 reads MNHEY; CDR2 reads SVGEGT. Trimming shortened V by 2 bases and J by 7 bases, and 9 bases separated the two germline ends. CDR3 loop: CASSYPGQNSPLHF. The CDR3 DNA is TGTGCCAGCAGTTACCCCGGACAAAATTCACCCCTCCACTTT.

In its sample, this clonotype was seen many times. V gene TRBV4-2 combines with J gene TRBJ2-1; 8 nucleotides match TRBD2. The germline V gene has CDR1 LGHNA and CDR2 YNFKEQ. The CDR3 is 17 residues long. The J segment lost 4 bases and the V segment lost 2 bases, leaving 10 bases of the junction unmatched. The CDR3 loop is CASSQNIAGTLYNEQFF. The CDR3 bases are TGTGCCAGCAGCCAAAACATAGCGGGGACGCTATACAATGAGCAGTTCTTC.

This chain joins TRBV20-1 and TRBJ1-1; TRBD1 might be the D (6 bases). V was trimmed by 6 bases and J by 4 bases, leaving 12 bases between them. Germline V CDR1 and CDR2: DFQATT, SNEGSKA (reference sequence). The length of the CDR3 is 12 residues. The CDR3 DNA reads as TGCAGTGCCACACAGGGTTTCACTGAAGCTTTCTTT. Its translation is CSATQGFTEAFF.

In its sample, this clonotype was seen many times. The chain employs TRBV20-1 and TRBJ2-5, with TRBD2 matching 12 bases. CDR1 DFQATT and CDR2 SNEGSKA come from the germline V gene (reference sequence). V shed 5 bases, J shed 2 bases, and the junction held 9 bases outside the gene matches. This CDR3 contains 16 residues. The DNA for the CDR3 is TGCAGTGCTTCCTCACTAGCGGGGGGTGATCAAGAGACCCAGTACTTC. As protein: CSASSLAGGDQETQYF.

In DNA form, the CDR3 reads TGTGCCAGCAGTCTAGACAGGGGCTTTCCCTACGAGCAGTACTTC. Residues: CASSLDRGFPYEQYF. The V call is TRBV6-1, the J call TRBJ2-7; 8 nucleotides match TRBD1. J gave up 2 bases and V 5 bases, and 8 bases lay outside the gene matches. There are 15 residues in the CDR3. Germline CDR1 MNHNS, CDR2 SASEGT.

This clonotype was found a few times. The chain recombines TRBV10-3 with TRBJ2-1; TRBD1 is a possible D gene (5 bases). Trimming removed 3 bases at V and 0 bases at J, with 9 bases between. Looked up from germline, CDR1 is ENHRY and CDR2 is SYGVKD. The CDR3 contains 15 residues. This chain's CDR3 is CAISEQASSYNEQFF. The CDR3 DNA is TGTGCCATCAGTGAACAGGCTAGCTCCTACAATGAGCAGTTCTTC.

The genes are TRBV20-1 and TRBJ2-1; the D gene is possibly TRBD1 (7 bases). The CDR3 length is 15 residues. V dropped 5 bases and J dropped 7 bases, with 21 bases sitting between them. Germline V lookup: CDR1 DFQATT, CDR2 SNEGSKA (reference sequence). This CDR3 is CSADRAGQRLNEQFF. The CDR3 region has the DNA TGCAGTGCTGATCGGGCGGGACAGAGGTTGAATGAGCAGTTCTTC.

This clonotype showed up just a few times. This rearrangement joins TRBV5-1 to TRBJ2-7; D unclear. This CDR3 is 16 amino acids long. V dropped 2 bases and J dropped 2 bases, with 17 bases sitting between them. Germline V CDR1 and CDR2: SGHRS, YFSETQ. In nucleotides, the CDR3 is TGCGCCAGCAGCTTTCTCGGTCCCACAGCTCCCTACGAGCAGTACTTC. Its protein is CASSFLGPTAPYEQYF.

This sequence joins TRBV7-9 and TRBJ1-5, with D possibly being TRBD1 (6 bases). Per the germline V gene, CDR1 is SEHNR and CDR2 is FQNEAQ (reference sequence). The CDR3 runs 13 residues. Trimming left V 6 bases short and J 3 bases short, with 9 bases between. This CDR3 reads CASSVGANQPQHF. The CDR3, as DNA: TGTGCCAGCAGTGTGGGGGCCAATCAGCCCCAGCATTTT.

This clonotype was seen many times. The chain employs TRBV6-6 and TRBJ2-1, with 7 bases lining up with TRBD1. Germline V gives CDR1 MNHNY, CDR2 SVGAGI (reference sequence). The V gene end was trimmed by 6 bases and the J gene end by 13 bases; junction bases not matched to a gene: 9. This CDR3 has 12 residues. The CDR3 spells CASRFSRDSQFF. CDR3 in DNA: TGTGCCAGCAGATTCAGCCGGGACAGCCAGTTCTTC.

This clonotype occurred a few times. The chain combines TRBV20-1 with TRBJ1-5; the D gene is possibly TRBD1 (6 bases). CDR3 length equals 15 residues. The germline V gene has CDR1 DFQATT and CDR2 SNEGSKA (reference sequence). V was cut by 1 base and J by 1 base, with 11 bases left in between. CDR3 DNA sequence: TGCAGTGCTAGAGCTGAGGGGGGGAGCAATCAGCCCCAGCATTTT. It translates to CSARAEGGSNQPQHF.

The rearrangement uses TRBV20-1 and TRBJ2-3; D is undetermined. This CDR3 has 13 residues. Germline V lookup: CDR1 DFQATT, CDR2 SNEGSKA (reference sequence). V lost 5 bases and J 2 bases, leaving 11 bases between the germline ends. CDR3 sequence: CSALRGPTDTQYF. The CDR3 region has the DNA TGCAGTGCTCTTCGCGGTCCCACAGATACGCAGTATTTT.

This clonotype came up many times. The chain is built from TRBV5-1 and TRBJ1-2; D may be TRBD1 (6 bases). Trimming pared 5 bases from V and 6 bases from J, leaving 11 bases between. Germline lookup yields CDR1 SGHRS and CDR2 YFSETQ. The CDR3 runs 12 residues. The CDR3 nucleotides are TGCGCCAGCAGTTCCAGGGGAGATGGCTACACCTTC. It specifies CASSSRGDGYTF.

There are a few counts of this clonotype. The J gene is TRBJ2-1, the V gene TRBV7-2, with 8 bases aligning to TRBD2. The V gene's germline CDR1 is SGHTA and CDR2 FQGNSA. The trim removed 5 bases at V and 8 bases at J, leaving 11 bases unmatched. The CDR3 runs 15 residues. CDR3 sequence reads: CASSLQAGETDEQFF. DNA for the CDR3: TGTGCCAGCAGCCTACAAGCGGGAGAGACAGATGAGCAGTTCTTC. Combining the CDR3 with reference TRBV7-2 and TRBJ2-1 gives the whole variable domain GAGVSQSPSNKVTEKGKDVELRCDPISGHTALYWYRQSLGQGLEFLIYFQGNSAPDKSGLPSDRFSAERTGGSVSTLTIQRTQQEDSAVYLCASSLQAGETDEQFFGPGTRLTVL.

The V gene is TRBV20-1, the J gene TRBJ2-5; TRBD2 might be the D (5 bases). Germline V gene data show CDR1 as DFQATT and CDR2 as SNEGSKA (reference sequence). The germline V and J ends were trimmed by 5 bases and 1 base, with 11 bases remaining between them. The CDR3 contains 13 residues. The DNA of the CDR3 is TGCAGTGCTTCGCGGGCAAGCCAAGAGACCCAGTACTTC. It is translated as CSASRASQETQYF.

This clonotype has a count of ten or more. The gene calls are TRBV5-6 and TRBJ2-5; D gene ambiguous. The CDR3 contains 14 residues. Trimming took 2 bases from V and 1 from J, leaving 9 bases between them. Germline V gives CDR1 SGHDT, CDR2 YYEEEE. The CDR3 loop reads CASSLSPLQETQYF. The CDR3, as DNA: TGTGCCAGCAGCTTAAGTCCACTCCAAGAGACCCAGTACTTC. The full variable domain, rest sourced from reference TRBV5-6 and TRBJ2-5, is DAGVTQSPTHLIKTRGQQVTLRCSPKSGHDTVSWYQQALGQGPQFIFQYYEEEERQRGNFPDRFSGHQFPNYSSELNVNALLLGDSALYLCASSLSPLQETQYFGPGTRLLVL.

In this sample, this clonotype turned up a few times. The gene calls are TRBV5-1 and TRBJ2-5; unclear D gene. CDR1 and CDR2 (germline): SGHRS, YFSETQ. Between the trimmed V and J ends, which lost 0 bases and 4 bases, there was a span of 10 bases. The CDR3 spans 14 residues. CDR3 region: CASSLVGSSETQYF. CDR3 nucleotide sequence: TGCGCCAGCAGCTTGGTTGGTTCTTCAGAGACCCAGTACTTC.

This clonotype was seen a few times. J is TRBJ2-7 and V is TRBV7-6; TRBD1 aligns across 11 bases. The V gene's germline CDR1 is SGHVS and CDR2 FNYEAQ. The CDR3 is made up of 16 amino acids. After removal of 0 bases from V and 5 bases from J, the junction contained 6 bases not matched to a gene. CDR3 bases: TGTGCCAGCAGCTTAGCCCCGGGGACAGGGGGTCACGAGCAGTACTTC. This codes for CASSLAPGTGGHEQYF.

V and J are TRBV4-1 and TRBJ2-2; D is possibly TRBD1 (5 bases). The CDR3 covers 17 residues. The V end was cut by 0 bases, the J end by 3 bases, with 14 bases between. Germline CDR1 reads MGHRA; CDR2 reads YSYEKL. The CDR3 loop reads CASSQDGRARYTGELFF. The CDR3 DNA reads TGCGCCAGCAGCCAAGATGGCAGGGCAAGGTACACCGGGGAGCTGTTTTTT.

This clonotype was observed at least ten times. The V and J genes are TRBV15 and TRBJ1-1; D gene uncertain. The CDR3 runs to 13 residues. Germline V gives CDR1 LNHNV, CDR2 YYDKDF (reference sequence). V was pared by 1 base and J by 2 bases, with 5 bases between. CDR3 coding DNA: TGTGCCACCAGCAGAGGGGGAAACACTGAAGCTTTCTTT. Encoded protein: CATSRGGNTEAFF.

This clonotype has ten or more counts. J is TRBJ1-4 and V is TRBV7-2; weak D call: TRBD1 (5 bases). The CDR3 has 16 residues. V dropped 5 bases and J dropped 1 base, with 14 bases sitting between them. Germline loops: CDR1 SGHTA, CDR2 FQGNSA. The CDR3: CASSKDRALTNEKLFF. The CDR3 DNA follows: TGTGCCAGCAGCAAAGACAGAGCTCTAACTAATGAAAAACTGTTTTTT.